Each of the 3 T cell receptor beta chains below was sequenced from the same sample in a study of T cells after yellow fever vaccination. TCRdb called the 5' RACE reads again in MiXCR, with one record for every CDR3 protein. The sample holds more than 120,000 distinct CDR3 sequences, 7.7% seen once. The sequences come from CD4+ T cells sorted from PBMCs, collected 5 days after the yellow fever booster vaccination. Receptor source: a young man who received the YFV17D yellow fever vaccine.

This clonotype was seen repeatedly, ten times or more. This chain links TRBV7-2 with TRBJ2-1; D might be TRBD2 (7 bases). Germline assignment: CDR1 SGHTA and CDR2 FQGNSA. This CDR3 comprises 16 residues. With 7 bases removed from V and 10 bases from J, the gap between germline ends came to 26 bases. The CDR3 loop is CASTMSGTSGAFEQFF. Here the CDR3 DNA reads TGTGCCAGCACCATGAGCGGGACTTCGGGGGCATTCGAGCAGTTCTTC.

This clonotype was seen at least ten times. The CDR3 sequence: CSAVGYWSGEQYF. The CDR3 DNA reads TGCAGTGCGGTGGGCTATTGGTCCGGCGAGCAGTACTTC. The gene calls are TRBV20-1 and TRBJ2-7; D unresolved. The CDR3 loop spans 13 amino acids. The ends were cut back, 6 bases at V and 6 bases at J, with 18 bases in the middle. The germline gives CDR1 DFQATT, CDR2 SNEGSKA (reference sequence).

This clonotype was recorded many times. This sequence joins TRBV3-1 and TRBJ2-2; possibly TRBD2 for D (5 bases). Germline V gene lookup returns CDR1 LGHDT and CDR2 YNNKEL (reference sequence). The length of the CDR3 is 13 residues. Trimming took off 3 bases at V and 6 bases at J, with 8 bases between the two ends. CDR3 in amino acids: CASSQTGAGELFF. CDR3 DNA: TGTGCCAGCAGCCAGACCGGGGCCGGGGAGCTGTTTTTT.